This paragraph reports one T cell receptor (beta chain). No antigen is known for it. This specimen belongs to a study of T cell repertoires in cytomegalovirus infection. Findings and limits, study-wide: Ex vivo, HLA-C-restricted CMV-specific TCR beta clonotypes prevailed over the rest of the response. Of the TCR beta families, the public ones yielded a cumulative frequency that identified carriers of CMV plus the relevant HLA.

V shed 2 bases and J shed 2 bases, with 9 bases lying between them. The CDR3 has 14 residues. The germline gives CDR1 MNHEY, CDR2 SVGEGT. TCRdb called the reads again in MiXCR, with one record for every CDR3 protein. The sample shows about 830,000 distinct CDR3 sequences, 30% to 35% of them seen only once. Sample: cultured CD8+ T cells from PBMCs, taken from culture after CMV antigen stimulation. This clonotype originated in a human donor in good health (CMV status not recorded). Some clones in this sample may be carry-over from other donors' samples. This chain joins TRBV6-2 or TRBV6-3 and TRBJ1-2, with no clear D. The CDR3 sequence: CASSYQTSNYGYTF. CDR3 in DNA: TGTGCCAGCAGTTACCAAACCTCAAACTATGGCTACACCTTC.